Included here is one T cell receptor beta chain sequence, with context. Its specificity is not known. Second doses at about 4 or about 12 weeks were pooled. The data belong to a study of T cell responses to AZD1222 COVID-19 vaccine. Study results and limitations: Seropositive AZD1222 recipients at baseline numbered only 6 or 7. Researchers took repertoire samples only after the peak T cell response had come.

Produced via immunoSEQ multiplex PCR; TCRdb's table is partial and in-frame only. Of roughly 120,000 clones in the sample, 80% to 90% were seen once. CDR1 and CDR2 (germline): KGHSH, LQKENI. The CDR3 length is 13 residues. Trimming left V 4 bases short and J 5 bases short, with 8 bases between. The TCR sequence derives from an adult who received the AZD1222 COVID-19 vaccine. The rearrangement joins TRBV18 to TRBJ1-4; D gene unclear. This specimen consisted of peripheral blood, obtained 28 days after the second AZD1222 dose. The CDR3 reads CASSLDANEKLFF. The CDR3 DNA sequence: TGTGCCAGCTCACTGGACGCCAATGAAAAACTGTTTTTT.